A selection of T cell receptor beta chains follows, all from one sample in a study of blood T cell repertoires in COVID-19. Only in-frame clones appear in the TCRdb table, and some are missing; sequencing was by immunoSEQ multiplex PCR. The table records fewer than 350,000 clones, 85% of them present only once. Sequences were obtained from PBMCs or T cells enriched from blood (not recorded which). The receptors stem from a woman aged 50 to 65 who had recovered from COVID-19. Both conserved end residues are part of each CDR3. A D gene is named only where the DNA matches it firmly. The listing skips clone size in some rows; elsewhere it reads once, few, many or a size class.

d_call: TRBD1
v_call: TRBV5-1
clone_size: .
j_call: TRBJ2-2
cdr3_aa: CASSKVPGQGNTGELFF
cdr3_nt: TGCGCCAGCAGCAAGGTACCGGGACAGGGTAATACCGGGGAGCTGTTTTTT

d_call: .
v_call: TRBV28
clone_size: .
j_call: TRBJ1-1
cdr3_aa: CASGSGTPPAATEAFF
cdr3_nt: TGTGCCAGCGGCTCCGGGACACCACCCGCTGCCACTGAAGCTTTCTTT

d_call: .
v_call: TRBV12-3/TRBV12-4
clone_size: .
j_call: TRBJ1-2
cdr3_aa: CALGGGGSYTF
cdr3_nt: TGTGCCCTAGGGGGGGGCGGTAGCTACACCTTC

d_call: TRBD2
v_call: TRBV27
clone_size: once
j_call: TRBJ2-5
cdr3_aa: CASSSPASGETQYF
cdr3_nt: TGTGCCAGCAGTTCCCCCGCTAGCGGGGAGACCCAGTACTTC

d_call: .
v_call: TRBV21-1
clone_size: .
j_call: TRBJ2-1
cdr3_aa: CASSLQGSSYNEQFF
cdr3_nt: TGTGCCAGCAGCTTACAGGGGAGCTCCTACAATGAGCAGTTCTTC

d_call: TRBD1
v_call: TRBV14
clone_size: .
j_call: TRBJ2-5
cdr3_aa: CASSQITDRVRETQYF
cdr3_nt: TGTGCCAGCAGCCAGATAACAGACAGGGTCAGGGAGACCCAGTACTTC

d_call: .
v_call: TRBV7-9
clone_size: .
j_call: TRBJ1-1
cdr3_aa: CASDEGNTEAFF
cdr3_nt: TGTGCCAGCGACGAGGGGAACACTGAAGCTTTCTTT

d_call: .
v_call: TRBV30
clone_size: .
j_call: TRBJ1-5
cdr3_aa: CAWSVGQGFQPQHF
cdr3_nt: TGTGCCTGGAGTGTAGGGCAGGGATTTCAGCCCCAGCATTTT

d_call: TRBD1
v_call: TRBV6-5
clone_size: .
j_call: TRBJ1-2
cdr3_aa: CASSYGPTGTYGYTF
cdr3_nt: TGTGCCAGCAGTTACGGCCCGACAGGGACCTATGGCTACACCTTC

d_call: TRBD1
v_call: TRBV18
clone_size: .
j_call: TRBJ1-2
cdr3_aa: CASSPEVTGLASFYGYTF
cdr3_nt: TGTGCCAGCTCACCAGAAGTGACAGGGCTTGCCTCTTTCTATGGCTACACCTTC

d_call: TRBD1
v_call: TRBV29-1
clone_size: .
j_call: TRBJ1-1
cdr3_aa: CSARQGAMNTEAFF
cdr3_nt: TGCAGCGCCCGACAGGGGGCTATGAACACTGAAGCTTTCTTT

d_call: TRBD2
v_call: TRBV27
clone_size: .
j_call: TRBJ2-3
cdr3_aa: CASMGKGHPGLADTQYF
cdr3_nt: TGTGCCAGCATGGGGAAGGGACATCCGGGACTAGCAGATACGCAGTATTTT

d_call: TRBD2
v_call: TRBV7-6
clone_size: .
j_call: TRBJ2-7
cdr3_aa: CASSSGTSGTSYEQYF
cdr3_nt: TGTGCCAGCAGCTCAGGGACTAGCGGGACCTCCTACGAGCAGTACTTC

d_call: .
v_call: TRBV19
clone_size: once
j_call: TRBJ1-5
cdr3_aa: CASSIEKGVVNQPQHF
cdr3_nt: TGTGCCAGTAGTATTGAGAAGGGGGTGGTTAATCAGCCCCAGCATTTT

d_call: TRBD2
v_call: TRBV4-2
clone_size: few
j_call: TRBJ2-1
cdr3_aa: CASSQRGGANEQFF
cdr3_nt: TGTGCCAGCAGCCAACGCGGGGGGGCGAATGAGCAGTTCTTC